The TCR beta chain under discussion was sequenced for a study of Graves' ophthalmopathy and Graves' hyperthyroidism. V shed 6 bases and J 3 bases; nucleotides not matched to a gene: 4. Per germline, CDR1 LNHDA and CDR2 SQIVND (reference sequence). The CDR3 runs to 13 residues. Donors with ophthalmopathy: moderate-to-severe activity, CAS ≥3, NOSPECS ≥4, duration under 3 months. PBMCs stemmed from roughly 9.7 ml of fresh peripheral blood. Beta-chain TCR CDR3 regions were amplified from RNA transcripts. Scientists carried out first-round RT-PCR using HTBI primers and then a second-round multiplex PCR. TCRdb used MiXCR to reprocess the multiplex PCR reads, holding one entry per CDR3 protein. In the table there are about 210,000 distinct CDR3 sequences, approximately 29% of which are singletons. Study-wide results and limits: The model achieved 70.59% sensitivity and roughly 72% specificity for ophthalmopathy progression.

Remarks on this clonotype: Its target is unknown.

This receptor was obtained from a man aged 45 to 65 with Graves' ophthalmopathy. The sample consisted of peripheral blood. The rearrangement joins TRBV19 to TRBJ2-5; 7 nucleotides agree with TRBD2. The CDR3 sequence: CASRGLAEETQYF. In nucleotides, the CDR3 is TGTGCCAGTAGAGGGCTAGCGGAAGAGACCCAGTACTTC. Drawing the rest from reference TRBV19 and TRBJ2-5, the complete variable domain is DGGITQSPKYLFRKEGQNVTLSCEQNLNHDAMYWYRQDPGQGLRLIYYSQIVNDFQKGDIAEGYSVSREKKESFPLTVTSAQKNPTAFYLCASRGLAEETQYFGPGTRLLVL.